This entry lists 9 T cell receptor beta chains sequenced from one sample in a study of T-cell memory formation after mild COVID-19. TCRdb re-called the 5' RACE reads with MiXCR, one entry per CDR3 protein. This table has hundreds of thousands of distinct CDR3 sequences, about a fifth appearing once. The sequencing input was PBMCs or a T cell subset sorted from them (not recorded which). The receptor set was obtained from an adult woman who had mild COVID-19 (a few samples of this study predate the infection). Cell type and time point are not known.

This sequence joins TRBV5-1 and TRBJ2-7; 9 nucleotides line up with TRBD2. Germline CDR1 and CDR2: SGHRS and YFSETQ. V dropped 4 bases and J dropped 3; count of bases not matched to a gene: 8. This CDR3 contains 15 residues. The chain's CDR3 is CASSPSGLASYEQYF. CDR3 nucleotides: TGCGCCAGCAGCCCATCGGGACTAGCCAGCTACGAGCAGTACTTC.

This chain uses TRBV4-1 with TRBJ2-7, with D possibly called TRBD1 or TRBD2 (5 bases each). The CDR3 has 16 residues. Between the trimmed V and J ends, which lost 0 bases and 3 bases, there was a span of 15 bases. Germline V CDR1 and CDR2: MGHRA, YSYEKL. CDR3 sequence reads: CASSQEWGNVVYEQYF. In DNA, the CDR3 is TGCGCCAGCAGCCAAGAATGGGGGAACGTCGTCTACGAGCAGTACTTC.

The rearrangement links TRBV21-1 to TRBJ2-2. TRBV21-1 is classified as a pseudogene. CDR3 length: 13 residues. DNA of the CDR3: TGTGCCAGCAGCAAAGAGGGCACTGGGGAGCTGTTTTTT. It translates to CASSKEGTGELFF.

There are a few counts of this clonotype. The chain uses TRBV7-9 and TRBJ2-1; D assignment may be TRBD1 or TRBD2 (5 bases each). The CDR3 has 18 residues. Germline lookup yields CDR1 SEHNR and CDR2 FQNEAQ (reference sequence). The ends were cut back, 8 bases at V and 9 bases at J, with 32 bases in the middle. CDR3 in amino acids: CASGPPPDSGIDRGEQFF. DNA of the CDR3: TGTGCCAGCGGACCCCCTCCAGATTCCGGGATTGATAGGGGTGAGCAGTTCTTC.

The CDR3 here is CAISESGTGGYTF. DNA of the CDR3: TGTGCCATCAGTGAGTCGGGGACAGGTGGCTACACCTTC. J is TRBJ1-2 and V is TRBV10-3; 8 positions agree with TRBD1. Trimming cost V 0 bases and J 7 bases; bases outside gene matches: 1. This CDR3 region has 13 residues. Germline V gene sequence: CDR1 ENHRY, CDR2 SYGVKD.

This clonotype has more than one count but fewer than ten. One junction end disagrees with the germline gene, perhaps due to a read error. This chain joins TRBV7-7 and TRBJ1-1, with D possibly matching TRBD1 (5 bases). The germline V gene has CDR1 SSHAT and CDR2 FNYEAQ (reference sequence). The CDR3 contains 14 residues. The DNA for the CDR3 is TGTGCTAGCACCGGGGGGGGGGAGACCCCTGAAGCTTTCTTT. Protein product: CASTGGGETPEAFF.

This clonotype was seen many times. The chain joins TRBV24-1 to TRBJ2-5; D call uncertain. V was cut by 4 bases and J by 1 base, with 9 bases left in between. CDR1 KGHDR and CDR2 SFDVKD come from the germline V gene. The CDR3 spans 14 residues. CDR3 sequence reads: CATSETTFQETQYF. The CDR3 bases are TGTGCCACCAGTGAAACGACGTTCCAAGAGACCCAGTACTTC.

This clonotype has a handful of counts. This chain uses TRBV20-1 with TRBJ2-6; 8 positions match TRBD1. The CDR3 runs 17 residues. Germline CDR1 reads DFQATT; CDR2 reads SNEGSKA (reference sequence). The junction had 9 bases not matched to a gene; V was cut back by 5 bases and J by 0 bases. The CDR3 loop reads CSARPRDRYSGANVLTF. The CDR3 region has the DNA TGCAGTGCTCGCCCCCGGGACAGGTACTCTGGGGCCAACGTCCTGACTTTC.

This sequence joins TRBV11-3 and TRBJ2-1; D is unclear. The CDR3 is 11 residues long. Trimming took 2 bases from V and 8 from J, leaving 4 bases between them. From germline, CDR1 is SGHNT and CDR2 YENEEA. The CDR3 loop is CASSLTYEQFF. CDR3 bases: TGTGCCAGCAGCTTAACTTATGAGCAGTTCTTC.